This T cell receptor (beta chain) was captured by sequencing in a study of blood T cell repertoires in COVID-19. Original processing notes: Amplification of reference gene primers provided the estimated nucleated cell counts. Sequenced by immunoSEQ multiplex PCR; TCRdb stores in-frame clones only, minus some. V, J and clone size reflect that table, while D and trimming were determined from the DNA. The sample yields fewer than 350,000 clones, roughly 90% seen once. There are 14 residues in the CDR3. The germline gives CDR1 SGHAT, CDR2 FQNNGV. V lost 4 bases, J lost 3 bases, and 5 bases stayed unmatched.

Sequencing was performed on peripheral blood. This TCR came from an older woman with COVID-19, enrolled during active disease. V usage is TRBV11-2 and J usage is TRBJ2-7; TRBD1 matches 8 bases. The CDR3 loop reads CASSSTGVFYEQYF. CDR3 nucleotides: TGTGCCAGCAGCTCGACAGGGGTATTCTACGAGCAGTACTTC.